This T cell receptor (beta chain) stems from a study of blood T cell dynamics during melanoma immunotherapy. Points from the study as a whole: It remained unknown if the driving T cell clones were melanoma-specific.

Noted time point: week 3, after first cycle of checkpoint inhibitor. Sampling occurred pretreatment (T0) and at week 3 (W3), after cycle one of checkpoint blockade. No patient had earlier systemic cancer treatment, concurrent immunosuppressants, or another active cancer. The CDR3 sequence is 18 residues long. The V gene lost 4 bases and the J gene lost 4 bases, with 25 bases spanning the gap. Germline V gene data show CDR1 as KGHSH and CDR2 as LQKENI. Note on this clone: The target antigen is unknown.

The protocol was immunoSEQ multiplex PCR, while the TCRdb copy is restricted to in-frame clones and leaves out a portion. This sample carries more than 9,000 clones, 80% to 90% of them seen once, and the ten largest clones take 6% to 8%. The genes are TRBV18 and TRBJ1-2; maybe TRBD1 (6 bases). Sequencing was performed on blood, taken from a patient treated with checkpoint blockade. This receptor was taken from a human donor with melanoma. The CDR3: CASSLGPSRGGGGYGYTF. DNA of the CDR3: TGTGCCAGCTCACTTGGGCCTAGCAGGGGCGGAGGAGGCTATGGCTACACCTTC.